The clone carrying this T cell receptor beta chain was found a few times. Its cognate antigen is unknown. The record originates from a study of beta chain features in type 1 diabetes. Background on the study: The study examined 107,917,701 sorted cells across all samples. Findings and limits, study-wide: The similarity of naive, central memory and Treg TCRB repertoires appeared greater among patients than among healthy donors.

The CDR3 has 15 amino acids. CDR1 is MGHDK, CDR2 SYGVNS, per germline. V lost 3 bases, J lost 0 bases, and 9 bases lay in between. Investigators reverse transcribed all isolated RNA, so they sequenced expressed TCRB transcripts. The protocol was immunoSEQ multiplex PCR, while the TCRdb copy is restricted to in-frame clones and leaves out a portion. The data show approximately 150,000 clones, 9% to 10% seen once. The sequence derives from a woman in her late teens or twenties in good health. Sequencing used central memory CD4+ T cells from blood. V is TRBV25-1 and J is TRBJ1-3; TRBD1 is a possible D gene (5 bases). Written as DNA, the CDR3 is TGTGCCAGCAGTGATGACAGCTTCTCTGGAAACACCATATATTTT. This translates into CASSDDSFSGNTIYF. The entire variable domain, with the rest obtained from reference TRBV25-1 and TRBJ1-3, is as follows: EADIYQTPRYLVIGTGKKITLECSQTMGHDKMYWYQQDPGMELHLIHYSYGVNSTEKGDLSSESTVSRIRTEHFPLTLESARPSHTSQYLCASSDDSFSGNTIYFGEGSWLTVV.